A single sample is the source of the 19 T cell receptor beta chains below, sequenced in a study of persistence of HIV-infected CD4 T cells. An overlapping HIV-1 Gag peptide pool stimulated these cells at about 0.9 ug/peptide/mL. Memory cells lacking CD40L and CD69 with high CD45RO were sorted. Their antigens are not known. The libraries were made with immunoSEQ version 4 in survey mode. The table came from immunoSEQ multiplex PCR; TCRdb's copy has only in-frame clones and leaves some out. The table records about 32,000 clones, roughly four fifths of them present only once. The sequencing here drew on CD4+ T cells sorted from PBMCs after roughly 18-hour stimulation, taken from a patient who received antiretroviral therapy. Receptors originate from an adult woman with HIV who was CMV-seropositive.

The V and J genes are TRBV7-8 and TRBJ1-2, with D perhaps TRBD1 (5 bases). Germline CDR1 is SGHVS and CDR2 is FQNEAQ. The CDR3 is made up of 13 amino acids. V dropped 5 bases and J dropped 5 bases, with 12 bases sitting between them. CDR3 sequence (DNA): TGTGCCAGCAGCCGGGACGGAGCATATGGCTACACCTTC. It codes for CASSRDGAYGYTF.

The J gene is TRBJ1-3, the V gene TRBV15; D is possibly TRBD1 (5 bases). CDR3 size: 18 residues. Per germline, CDR1 LNHNV and CDR2 YYDKDF (reference sequence). V shed 2 bases and J shed 0 bases, with 17 bases lying between them. Written as DNA, the CDR3 is TGTGCCACCAGCAGACCGGAGGGGAGTTGGTCCTCTGGAAACACCATATATTTT. Residues: CATSRPEGSWSSGNTIYF.

This chain uses TRBV12-3 or TRBV12-4 with TRBJ1-1; D is undetermined. Trimming left V 6 bases short and J 1 base short, with 9 bases between. CDR3 length equals 13 residues. The CDR3 spells CASRTGPNTEAFF. For the CDR3, the DNA is TGTGCCAGCAGAACCGGGCCGAACACTGAAGCTTTCTTT.

This clone was seen more than once but under ten times. As DNA, the CDR3 is TGTGCCAGCAGCGTAGACCCTAACAGGGCGAACACCATATATTTT. Translating it yields CASSVDPNRANTIYF. V gene TRBV9 combines with J gene TRBJ1-3; TRBD1 might be the D (6 bases). V was cut by 0 bases and J by 7 bases, with 14 bases left in between. CDR3 size: 15 residues. In germline, CDR1 is SGDLS, CDR2 YYNGEE. Full variable domain (remainder filled in from reference TRBV9 and TRBJ1-3): DSGVTQTPKHLITATGQRVTLRCSPRSGDLSVYWYQQSLDQGLQFLIQYYNGEERAKGNILERFSAQQFPDLHSELNLSSLELGDSALYFCASSVDPNRANTIYFGEGSWLTVV.

The genes are TRBV7-2 and TRBJ1-5; 7 bases fit TRBD1. Germline CDR1 and CDR2: SGHTA and FQGNSA. Trimming cost V 2 bases and J 5 bases; bases outside gene matches: 3. This CDR3 region has 14 residues. The CDR3 DNA is TGTGCCAGCAGCTTACAGGGGGGGGATCAGCCCCAGCATTTT. This sequence encodes CASSLQGGDQPQHF.

J is TRBJ2-3 and V is TRBV5-8, with 11 bases fitting TRBD2. Germline lookup yields CDR1 SGHTS and CDR2 YDEGEE. Unmatched junction bases numbered 7, after V lost 4 bases and J lost 0 bases. This CDR3 comprises 17 residues. CDR3 in amino acids: CASSLGTSGGSTDTQYF. As DNA, the CDR3 is TGTGCCAGCAGCCTCGGGACTAGCGGAGGGAGCACAGATACGCAGTATTTT.

V is TRBV2 and J is TRBJ1-6; 8 bases align to TRBD1. CDR3 length equals 15 residues. V was clipped by 8 bases and J by 0 bases; unmatched bases: 3. In germline, CDR1 is SNHLY, CDR2 FYNNEI. In DNA form, the CDR3 reads TGTGCCAGCCGGGACAGGAGCTCCTATAATTCACCCCTCCACTTT. Protein product: CASRDRSSYNSPLHF.

CDR3 amino acids: CASRGSGGGVGNQPQHF. CDR3 sequence (DNA): TGTGCCAGCAGAGGCAGCGGAGGTGGAGTTGGCAATCAGCCCCAGCATTTT. J is TRBJ1-5 and V is TRBV27; unclear D gene. Looked up from germline, CDR1 is MNHEY and CDR2 is SMNVEV (reference sequence). V was shortened by 6 bases and J by 2 bases, with 20 bases between the two germline ends. This CDR3 has 17 amino acids.

This clone was counted once. This chain connects TRBV27 to TRBJ2-1; D is undetermined. The CDR3 contains 14 residues. Deletions cut 2 bases from V and 0 bases from J, with 5 bases between. The germline gives CDR1 MNHEY, CDR2 SMNVEV (reference sequence). The CDR3 protein is CASSLVSSYNEQFF. In DNA form, the CDR3 reads TGTGCCAGCAGTTTAGTGAGCTCCTACAATGAGCAGTTCTTC.

The genes are TRBV7-9 and TRBJ2-4; no reliable D call. Germline CDR1 is SEHNR and CDR2 is FQNEAQ (reference sequence). CDR3 size: 12 residues. CDR3 nucleotide sequence: TGTGCGTCGAGGCGGCTATCGGACATTCAGTACTTC. Its translation is CASRRLSDIQYF.

This clone was recorded only once. The rearrangement joins TRBV3-1 (or the pseudogene TRBV3-2) to TRBJ2-1; no firm D call. CDR1 and CDR2 from the germline V gene are LGHDT and YNNKEL (reference sequence). Trimming took off 1 base at V and 2 bases at J, with 9 bases between the two ends. The CDR3 length is 15 residues. In DNA form, the CDR3 reads TGTGCCAGCAGCCAAGCCCTCCTTGCCTACAATGAGCAGTTCTTC. It is translated as CASSQALLAYNEQFF.

This clone was observed a handful of times. This chain connects TRBV6-5 to TRBJ2-7; the D call may be TRBD1 or TRBD2 (6 bases each). The CDR3 covers 14 residues. Trimming cost V 7 bases and J 6 bases, with 19 bases left between them. Looked up from germline, CDR1 is MNHEY and CDR2 is SVGAGI. The CDR3 DNA is TGTGCCAGCATCCGCCCCGGAGGGGGGAGCGAGCAGTACTTC. Residues: CASIRPGGGSEQYF.

This rearrangement joins TRBV5-1 to TRBJ2-7; no clear D gene. Germline lookup yields CDR1 SGHRS and CDR2 YFSETQ. The CDR3 extends over 14 amino acids. Trimming pared 0 bases from V and 0 bases from J, leaving 7 bases between. The DNA of the CDR3 is TGCGCCAGCAGCTTGGAAGTGGGCTCCTACGAGCAGTACTTC. It codes for CASSLEVGSYEQYF.

The chain joins TRBV5-4 to TRBJ2-1; possible D gene TRBD2, 5 bases. The CDR3 length is 13 residues. Trimming stripped 9 bases from V and 4 bases from J, with 14 bases between. CDR1 and CDR2 from the germline V gene are SGHNT and YYREEE (reference sequence). The CDR3 protein is CATSRAAYNEQFF. In DNA, the CDR3 is TGTGCCACCTCGAGGGCGGCGTACAATGAGCAGTTCTTC.

This clone is categorized as medium-sized (0.01 to 0.1%). The V and J genes are TRBV5-1 and TRBJ2-7; D might be TRBD1 (5 bases). Trimming took off 6 bases at V and 7 bases at J, with 23 bases between the two ends. Germline V gives CDR1 SGHRS, CDR2 YFSETQ. This CDR3 spans 15 amino acids. CDR3 residues: CASNIDSRHTREQYF. The CDR3 DNA follows: TGCGCCAGCAACATAGACAGCCGACACACGAGGGAGCAGTACTTC.

This clone has just one count. The chain recombines TRBV23-1 with TRBJ1-2, with TRBD1 matching 8 bases. TRBV23-1 counts as an open reading frame of uncertain function. The CDR3 covers 15 residues. The V and J ends lost 7 bases and 14 bases, in that order; junction bases with no gene match: 21. Here the CDR3 DNA reads TGCGCCAGCATCCCCTGGGACAGGAGGTATCTTGGAGATACCTTC. The encoded protein is CASIPWDRRYLGDTF.

The chain combines TRBV2 with TRBJ2-7; TRBD2 might be the D (6 bases). The V gene's germline CDR1 is SNHLY and CDR2 FYNNEI. V shed 11 bases and J shed 3 bases, with 11 bases lying between them. The CDR3 sequence is 11 residues long. The CDR3 DNA follows: TGTGCCGTGGGGGGAGACTACGAGCAGTACTTC. This codes for CAVGGDYEQYF.

V usage is TRBV9 and J usage is TRBJ1-5; D not resolved. Germline V gene lookup returns CDR1 SGDLS and CDR2 YYNGEE. CDR3 length equals 15 residues. V shed 4 bases and J shed 5 bases, with 16 bases lying between them. DNA of the CDR3: TGTGCCAGCAGCAGAGGAGGTTTCGGATATCAGCCCCAGCATTTT. Translated, it gives CASSRGGFGYQPQHF.

V and J are TRBV7-2 and TRBJ2-1; TRBD2 matches at 12 bases. The CDR3 contains 15 residues. J gave up 8 bases and V 2 bases, and 4 bases lay outside the gene matches. Germline assignment: CDR1 SGHTA and CDR2 FQGNSA. In DNA form, the CDR3 reads TGTGCCAGCAGCTTACTAGCGGGAGGGATGGATGAGCAGTTCTTC. Encoded protein: CASSLLAGGMDEQFF.